This T cell receptor (beta chain) was sequenced in a study of blood T cell repertoires in COVID-19. As for the study in general: COVID-19 samples, acute and convalescent, were from the United States, Italy and Spain.

Enrolled during active infection, Seattle patients were then followed longitudinally. TCRdb's copy holds only in-frame clones and misses some; the assay was immunoSEQ multiplex PCR. This sample has around 300,000 clones, with 80% to 95% found just once. This sequence was found in a woman younger than 45 with COVID-19, enrolled during active disease. Sequenced sample: peripheral blood.

The CDR3: CASSRSRDMSGANVLTF. The CDR3, as DNA: TGTGCCAGCAGTAGATCCAGAGACATGTCTGGGGCCAACGTCCTGACTTTC. The chain links TRBV2 to TRBJ2-6, with D unresolved. The germline V gene has CDR1 SNHLY and CDR2 FYNNEI. Trimming removed 5 bases from V and 1 base from J, with 15 bases in between. There are 17 residues in the CDR3.